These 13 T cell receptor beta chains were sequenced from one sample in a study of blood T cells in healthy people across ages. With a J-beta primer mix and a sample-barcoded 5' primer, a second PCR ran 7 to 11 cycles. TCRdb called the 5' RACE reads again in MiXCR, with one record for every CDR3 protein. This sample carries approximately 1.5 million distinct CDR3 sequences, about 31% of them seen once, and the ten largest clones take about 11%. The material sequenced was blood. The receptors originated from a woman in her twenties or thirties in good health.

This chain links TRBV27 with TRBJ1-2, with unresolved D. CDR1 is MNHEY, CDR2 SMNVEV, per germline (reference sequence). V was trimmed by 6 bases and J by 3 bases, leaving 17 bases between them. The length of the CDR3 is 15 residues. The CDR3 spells CASSAVAGRDYGYTF. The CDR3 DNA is TGTGCCAGCAGCGCGGTTGCGGGTCGCGACTATGGCTACACCTTC.

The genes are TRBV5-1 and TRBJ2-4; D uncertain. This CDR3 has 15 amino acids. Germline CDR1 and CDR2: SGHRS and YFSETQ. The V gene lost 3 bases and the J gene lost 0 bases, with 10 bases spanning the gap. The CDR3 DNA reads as TGCGCCAGCAGCTCAGAGTACCTAGCCAAAAACATTCAGTACTTC. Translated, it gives CASSSEYLAKNIQYF.

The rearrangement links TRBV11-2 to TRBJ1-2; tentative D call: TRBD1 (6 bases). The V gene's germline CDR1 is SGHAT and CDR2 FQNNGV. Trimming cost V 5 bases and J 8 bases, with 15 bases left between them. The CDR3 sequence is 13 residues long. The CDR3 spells CASSPGQISGYTF. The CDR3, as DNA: TGTGCCAGCAGCCCCGGACAGATTTCGGGCTACACCTTC.

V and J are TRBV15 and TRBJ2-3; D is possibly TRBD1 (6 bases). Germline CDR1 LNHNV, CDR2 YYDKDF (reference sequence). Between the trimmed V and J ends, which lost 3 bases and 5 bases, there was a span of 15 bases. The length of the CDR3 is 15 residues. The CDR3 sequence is CATSSLTGPGDTQYF. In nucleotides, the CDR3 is TGTGCCACCAGCAGCCTCACAGGGCCGGGAGATACGCAGTATTTT.

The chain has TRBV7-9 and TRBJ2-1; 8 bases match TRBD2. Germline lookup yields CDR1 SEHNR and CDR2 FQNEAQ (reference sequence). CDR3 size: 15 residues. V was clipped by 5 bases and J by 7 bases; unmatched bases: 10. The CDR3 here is CASSLSGTSMNEQFF. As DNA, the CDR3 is TGTGCCAGCAGCCTGTCCGGGACTAGTATGAATGAGCAGTTCTTC.

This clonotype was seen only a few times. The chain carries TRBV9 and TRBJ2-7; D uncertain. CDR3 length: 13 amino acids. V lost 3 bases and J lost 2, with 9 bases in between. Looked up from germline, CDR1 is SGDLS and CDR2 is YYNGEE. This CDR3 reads CASSGSTTYEQYF. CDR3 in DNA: TGTGCCAGCAGCGGAAGTACTACCTACGAGCAGTACTTC.

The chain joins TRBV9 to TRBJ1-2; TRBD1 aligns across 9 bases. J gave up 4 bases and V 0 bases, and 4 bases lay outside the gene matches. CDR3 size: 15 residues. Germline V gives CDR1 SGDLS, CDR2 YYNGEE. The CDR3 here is CASSVAGTGLYGYTF. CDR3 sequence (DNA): TGTGCCAGCAGCGTAGCTGGGACAGGGCTCTATGGCTACACCTTC.

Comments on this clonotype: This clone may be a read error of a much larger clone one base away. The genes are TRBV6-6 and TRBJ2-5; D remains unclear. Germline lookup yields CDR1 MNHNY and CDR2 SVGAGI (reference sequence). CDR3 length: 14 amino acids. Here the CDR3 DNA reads TGTACCAGCAGTCTAGACGGCTATGGGGAGACCCAGTACTTC. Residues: CTSSLDGYGETQYF.

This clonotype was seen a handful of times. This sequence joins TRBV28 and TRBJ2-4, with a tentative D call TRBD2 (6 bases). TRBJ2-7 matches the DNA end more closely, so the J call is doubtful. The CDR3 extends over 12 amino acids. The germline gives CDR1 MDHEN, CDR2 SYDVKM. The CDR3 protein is CAAAGGGYEQYF. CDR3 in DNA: TGTGCCGCAGCGGGCGGAGGCTACGAGCAGTACTTC.

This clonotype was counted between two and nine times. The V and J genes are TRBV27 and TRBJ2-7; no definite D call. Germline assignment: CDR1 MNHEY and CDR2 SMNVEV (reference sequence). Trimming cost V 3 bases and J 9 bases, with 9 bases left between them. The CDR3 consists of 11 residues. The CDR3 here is CASSFGIRQYF. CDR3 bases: TGTGCCAGCAGTTTTGGCATACGGCAGTACTTC.

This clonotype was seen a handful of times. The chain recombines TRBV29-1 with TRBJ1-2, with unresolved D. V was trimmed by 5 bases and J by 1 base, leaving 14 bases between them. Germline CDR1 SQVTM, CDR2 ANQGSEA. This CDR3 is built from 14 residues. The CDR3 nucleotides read TGCAGCGTTCTTGCCCCGGGTGTTAACTATGGCTACACCTTC. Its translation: CSVLAPGVNYGYTF.

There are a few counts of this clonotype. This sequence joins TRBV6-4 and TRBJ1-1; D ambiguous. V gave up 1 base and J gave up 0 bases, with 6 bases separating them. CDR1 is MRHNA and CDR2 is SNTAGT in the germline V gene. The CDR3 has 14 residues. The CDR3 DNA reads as TGTGCCAGCAGTGACTACAGCATGAACACTGAAGCTTTCTTT. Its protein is CASSDYSMNTEAFF.

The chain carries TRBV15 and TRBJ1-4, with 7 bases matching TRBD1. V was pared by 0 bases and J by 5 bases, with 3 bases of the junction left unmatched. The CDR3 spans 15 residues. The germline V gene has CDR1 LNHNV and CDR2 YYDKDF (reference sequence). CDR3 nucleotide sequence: TGTGCCACCAGCAGAGACGGGACAGTAAATGAAAAACTGTTTTTT. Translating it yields CATSRDGTVNEKLFF. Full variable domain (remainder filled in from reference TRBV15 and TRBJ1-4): DAMVIQNPRYQVTQFGKPVTLSCSQTLNHNVMYWYQQKSSQAPKLLFHYYDKDFNNEADTPDNFQSRRPNTSFCFLDIRSPGLGDTAMYLCATSRDGTVNEKLFFGSGTQLSVL.